Shown below are 14 T cell receptor beta chains from a single sample sequenced in a study of blood T cells in healthy people across ages. Alongside a J-beta primer mix, a sample-barcoded 5' primer served in a second PCR lasting about 6 to 11 cycles. TCRdb ran MiXCR on the 5' RACE reads and lists one entry per CDR3 protein. The sample has over 300,000 distinct CDR3 sequences, approximately 47% seen once. The sequencing input was blood. These receptors originate from a man in his sixties in good health.

The CDR3 loop is CASSYSGGRNEQYF. For the CDR3, the DNA is TGTGCCAGCAGTTACTCCGGGGGGCGGAACGAGCAGTACTTC. The J gene is TRBJ2-7, the V gene TRBV6-5; D possibly corresponds to TRBD2 (7 bases). The V gene's germline CDR1 is MNHEY and CDR2 SVGAGI. V was clipped by 0 bases and J by 5 bases, with 11 bases between them. The CDR3 runs to 14 residues.

This chain connects TRBV7-9 to TRBJ2-3, with 7 bases that match TRBD2. The CDR3 is 17 residues long. The germline gives CDR1 SEHNR, CDR2 FQNEAQ (reference sequence). Germline trimming cut 0 bases from V and 4 bases from J; bases unmatched to any gene: 10. CDR3 sequence: CASSLAARGMGPDTQYF. Here the CDR3 DNA reads TGTGCCAGCAGCTTAGCGGCGCGGGGGATGGGTCCAGATACGCAGTATTTT.

The chain couples TRBV5-6 to TRBJ2-1; 7 bases match TRBD1. V was clipped by 4 bases and J by 12 bases; unmatched bases: 10. CDR1 and CDR2 from the germline V gene are SGHDT and YYEEEE. The CDR3 contains 13 residues. The CDR3: CASSPNKQGRQFF. The CDR3 DNA reads as TGTGCCAGCAGCCCGAACAAACAGGGGCGGCAGTTCTTC.

This chain links TRBV14 with TRBJ2-7; D possibly corresponds to TRBD1 (5 bases). Germline-derived CDR1 and CDR2 are SGHDN and FVKESK. This CDR3 spans 17 amino acids. The V end was cut by 4 bases, the J end by 3 bases, with 22 bases between. Written as DNA, the CDR3 is TGTGCCAGCAGCCCCTATGTAGGGGCGTTATATGACTACGAGCAGTACTTC. Residues: CASSPYVGALYDYEQYF. Full variable domain (remainder filled in from reference TRBV14 and TRBJ2-7): EAGVTQFPSHSVIEKGQTVTLRCDPISGHDNLYWYRRVMGKEIKFLLHFVKESKQDESGMPNNRFLAERTGGTYSTLKVQPAELEDSGVYFCASSPYVGALYDYEQYFGPGTRLTVT.

This clonotype was seen a few times. This sequence joins TRBV20-1 and TRBJ1-2; D is possibly TRBD1 (5 bases). Germline V gives CDR1 DFQATT, CDR2 SNEGSKA (reference sequence). Deletions cut 1 base from V and 6 bases from J, with 12 bases between. CDR3 length: 13 residues. This CDR3 is CSARVGVGDGYTF. The CDR3 DNA reads TGCAGTGCTAGAGTGGGAGTGGGGGATGGCTACACCTTC.

This clonotype appeared a few times. CDR3 protein: CASSRSGGANTDTQYF. DNA of the CDR3: TGTGCCAGCAGCCGTAGCGGGGGGGCCAACACAGATACGCAGTATTTT. This chain uses TRBV4-2 with TRBJ2-3, with 11 bases that match TRBD2. The junction had 5 bases not matched to a gene; V was cut back by 4 bases and J by 2 bases. CDR1 LGHNA and CDR2 YNFKEQ come from the germline V gene. The CDR3 sequence is 16 residues long.

The chain has TRBV27 and TRBJ2-5, with 11 bases that match TRBD1. The ends lost 5 bases at V and 1 base at J; junction bases unmatched: 9. Germline V gene sequence: CDR1 MNHEY, CDR2 SMNVEV (reference sequence). CDR3 length: 17 amino acids. Written as DNA, the CDR3 is TGTGCCAGCAGTCGACCCGGGACAGGGGGTTCCCAAGAGACCCAGTACTTC. Translating gives CASSRPGTGGSQETQYF.

In its sample, this clonotype was seen a few times. The rearrangement joins TRBV7-9 to TRBJ2-4; 9 bases are a match to TRBD1. The CDR3 has 17 amino acids. The V gene's germline CDR1 is SEHNR and CDR2 FQNEAQ (reference sequence). Trimming removed 5 bases from V and 0 bases from J; junction bases left unmatched: 8. In DNA, the CDR3 is TGTGCCAGCAGCCTAGGGACAGGGAACTTAGCCAAAAACATTCAGTACTTC. It yields the protein CASSLGTGNLAKNIQYF.

J is TRBJ2-4 and V is TRBV2; TRBD2 aligns across 8 bases. The ends lost 8 bases at V and 2 bases at J; junction bases unmatched: 5. The CDR3 consists of 14 residues. CDR1 SNHLY and CDR2 FYNNEI come from the germline V gene. The chain's CDR3 is CASRGGSPKNIQYF. The CDR3, as DNA: TGTGCCAGCCGGGGGGGCAGCCCCAAAAACATTCAGTACTTC.

This sequence joins TRBV20-1 and TRBJ2-5; 7 bases line up with TRBD2. The CDR3 runs to 14 residues. Germline V gene sequence: CDR1 DFQATT, CDR2 SNEGSKA (reference sequence). Trimming at V came to 3 bases and at J to 1 base, leaving 5 bases not matched to a gene. The CDR3 loop reads CSARKRGFQETQYF. The CDR3 nucleotides are TGCAGTGCTAGGAAGCGGGGATTCCAAGAGACCCAGTACTTC.

The table lists this clonotype with many counts. The chain employs TRBV20-1 and TRBJ2-2, with D possibly called TRBD1 or TRBD2 (5 bases each). The CDR3 spans 14 residues. Per germline, CDR1 DFQATT and CDR2 SNEGSKA (reference sequence). V lost 0 bases to trimming and J lost 6 bases, with 11 bases between them. CDR3 in amino acids: CSARDGGFAGELFF. The CDR3 DNA reads as TGCAGTGCTAGAGATGGGGGTTTTGCCGGGGAGCTGTTTTTT.

The rearrangement uses TRBV6-2 or TRBV6-3 and TRBJ2-7, with 8 bases matching TRBD1. Germline loops: CDR1 MNHEY, CDR2 SVGEGT. The length of the CDR3 is 13 residues. V lost 7 bases and J lost 3; bases outside the gene matches: 5. CDR3 amino acids: CASTPGQVYEQYF. The CDR3 DNA reads as TGTGCCAGCACCCCGGGACAGGTCTACGAGCAGTACTTC.

This clonotype has ten or more counts. J is TRBJ2-1 and V is TRBV29-1; TRBD1 or TRBD2 may be the D gene (5 bases each). Germline CDR1 is SQVTM and CDR2 is ANQGSEA. CDR3 length: 13 residues. Trimming pared 1 base from V and 9 bases from J, leaving 13 bases between. CDR3 sequence: CSVEVGTSPEQFF. The CDR3 coding sequence is TGCAGCGTTGAAGTTGGGACCTCGCCTGAGCAGTTCTTC.

This clonotype was seen more than once but under ten times. CDR3 sequence reads: CASSLASGGSTITEAFF. The CDR3 DNA sequence: TGTGCCAGCAGCTTAGCGTCAGGGGGCTCGACAATCACTGAAGCTTTCTTT. This chain connects TRBV7-9 to TRBJ1-1; 8 nucleotides line up with TRBD1. Trimming at V came to 0 bases and at J to 4 bases, leaving 10 bases not matched to a gene. Looked up from germline, CDR1 is SEHNR and CDR2 is FQNEAQ (reference sequence). This CDR3 is 17 amino acids long.